One sample yielded the 25 T cell receptor beta chains listed below, sequenced in a study of vaccination and CD4 T cells after COVID-19. Sequenced with the Oncomine TCR Beta short-read assay was DNA taken from cultured CD4+ T cells. Via MiXCR, TCRdb re-called the PCR reads, giving one row per CDR3 protein. There are approximately 1,500 distinct CDR3 sequences in the sample; around 50% occur only once, and approximately 80% lies in the top ten. These receptors have no known antigen. Treatment noted: roughly ten-day PBMC culture with coronavirus spike peptide pools or control peptides (ViraFEST assay). Collection of the unexposed donor's CD4+ T cells took place before the COVID-19 pandemic (2011-2018). Sequencing was carried out using CD4+ T cells from blood, cultured in vitro. The receptor set was obtained from a human donor in good health.

For the CDR3, the DNA is TGTGCCAGCAGCAAAGCCAGGGGTATCTATTCGCCCGAGCAGTACTTC. Its protein product is CASSKARGIYSPEQYF. The chain couples TRBV21-1 to TRBJ2-7; TRBD1 reflects the table's D call only, with no check against the DNA. TRBV21-1 counts as a pseudogene. The CDR3 spans 16 residues.

V is TRBV15 and J is TRBJ2-2, with TRBD2 as a possible D gene (6 bases). Germline V gene data show CDR1 as LNHNV and CDR2 as YYDKDF (reference sequence). V lost 3 bases and J 1 base, leaving 9 bases between the germline ends. This CDR3 has 15 amino acids. CDR3 in DNA: TGTGCCACCAGCAGTTGGAGGGGGAACACCGGGGAGCTGTTTTTT. It yields the protein CATSSWRGNTGELFF.

The rearrangement links TRBV27 to TRBJ2-6; TRBD2 matches 13 bases. The germline V gene encodes CDR1 MNHEY and CDR2 SMNVEV (reference sequence). The CDR3 is 20 amino acids. After removal of 5 bases from V and 3 bases from J, the junction contained 13 bases not matched to a gene. The CDR3 reads CASSRGLAGSRRGGANVLTF. CDR3 nucleotides: TGTGCCAGCAGTAGGGGACTAGCGGGGAGTAGGCGCGGTGGGGCCAACGTCCTGACTTTC.

This clonotype was seen a single time. V gene TRBV11-1 combines with J gene TRBJ1-1; no clear D gene. Germline V gives CDR1 SGHAT, CDR2 FQDESV (reference sequence). Trimming shortened V by 2 bases and J by 5 bases, and 9 bases separated the two germline ends. This CDR3 spans 13 amino acids. The CDR3 is CASSLIHSTEAFF. The CDR3 DNA sequence: TGTGCCAGCAGCTTAATTCACAGTACTGAAGCTTTCTTT.

J is TRBJ2-1 and V is TRBV6-1; a possible D gene is TRBD2 (6 bases). V was pared by 0 bases and J by 11 bases, with 11 bases between. The CDR3 consists of 13 residues. The germline CDR1 and CDR2 sequences are MNHNS and SASEGT. The CDR3 DNA sequence: TGTGCCAGCAGTGAAGCCGGGACTCCCCAGCAGTTCTTC. Protein product: CASSEAGTPQQFF.

The J gene is TRBJ2-5, the V gene TRBV2, with TRBD2 matching 10 bases. With 4 bases clipped from V and 4 bases from J, the junction kept 6 bases outside the gene matches. Germline V gene lookup returns CDR1 SNHLY and CDR2 FYNNEI. This CDR3 spans 15 amino acids. In DNA form, the CDR3 reads TGTGCCAGCAGTGGCTCGGGACTAGCGAGAGAGACCCAGTACTTC. Amino acid sequence: CASSGSGLARETQYF.

The chain links TRBV9 to TRBJ2-3, with D unclear. There are 13 residues in the CDR3. Germline V gives CDR1 SGDLS, CDR2 YYNGEE. Trimming removed 0 bases from V and 6 bases from J, with 8 bases in between. The CDR3 region is CASSVGPLDTQYF. CDR3 bases: TGTGCCAGCAGCGTAGGACCCCTCGATACGCAGTATTTT.

The chain links TRBV6-5 to TRBJ2-1; TRBD2 matches 10 bases. The CDR3 sequence is 19 residues long. Germline lookup yields CDR1 MNHEY and CDR2 SVGAGI. J gave up 7 bases and V 0 bases, and 15 bases lay outside the gene matches. Here the CDR3 reads CASSYSPSGRAGLRNEQFF. CDR3 DNA: TGTGCCAGCAGTTACTCCCCCAGCGGGAGGGCCGGGTTACGGAATGAGCAGTTCTTC.

This clonotype was picked up one time. The chain employs TRBV7-2 and TRBJ1-3; D not certain. This CDR3 has 14 residues. The germline V and J ends were trimmed by 5 bases and 4 bases, with 12 bases remaining between them. Germline V lookup: CDR1 SGHTA, CDR2 FQGNSA. The CDR3, as DNA: TGTGCCAGCAGCCAAAACAAAGGCGGAAACACCATATATTTT. This gives the protein CASSQNKGGNTIYF.

The rearrangement joins TRBV28 to TRBJ2-4; 8 bases align to TRBD1. Trimming removed 4 bases from V and 0 bases from J; junction bases left unmatched: 5. CDR1 is MDHEN, CDR2 SYDVKM, per germline. CDR3 length: 16 amino acids. The DNA for the CDR3 is TGTGCCAGCAGTTCCGGGACAGGTATAGCCAAAAACATTCAGTACTTC. Amino acid sequence: CASSSGTGIAKNIQYF.

The gene calls are TRBV7-2 and TRBJ2-2, with TRBD2 as a possible D gene (6 bases). The V end lost 6 bases, the J end lost 7 bases, and 18 bases lay between the germline ends. CDR1 and CDR2 (germline): SGHTA, FQGNSA. This CDR3 is built from 15 residues. The CDR3 DNA reads as TGTGCCAGCAGGGGTGGGACTGCCCTGAGCGGGGAGCTGTTTTTT. As protein: CASRGGTALSGELFF.

The V call is TRBV2, the J call TRBJ2-7, with 10 bases aligning to TRBD2. This CDR3 contains 14 residues. Germline assignment: CDR1 SNHLY and CDR2 FYNNEI. Trimming removed 6 bases from V and 4 bases from J; junction bases left unmatched: 6. CDR3 DNA sequence: TGTGCCAGCAGCCCTCTAGCGGGGGTTTACGAGCAGTACTTC. Its protein is CASSPLAGVYEQYF. Using reference TRBV2 and TRBJ2-7 for the parts outside the CDR3, the full variable domain is EPEVTQTPSHQVTQMGQEVILRCVPISNHLYFYWYRQILGQKVEFLVSFYNNEISEKSEIFDDQFSVERPDGSNFTLKIRSTKLEDSAMYFCASSPLAGVYEQYFGPGTRLTVT.

The rearrangement joins TRBV2 to TRBJ2-2; 12 bases fit TRBD2. Germline CDR1 SNHLY, CDR2 FYNNEI. Germline trimming cut 7 bases from V and 4 bases from J; bases unmatched to any gene: 4. The CDR3 is made up of 15 amino acids. CDR3 residues: CASMASGGATGELFF. CDR3 nucleotide sequence: TGTGCCAGCATGGCTAGCGGGGGGGCCACCGGGGAGCTGTTTTTT.

The chain links TRBV10-3 to TRBJ2-5, with 9 bases that match TRBD1. V lost 2 bases and J lost 5; bases outside the gene matches: 6. The CDR3 extends over 15 amino acids. In germline, CDR1 is ENHRY, CDR2 SYGVKD. CDR3 amino acids: CAISEGGTGLETQYF. The CDR3, as DNA: TGTGCCATCAGTGAGGGGGGGACAGGGTTGGAGACCCAGTACTTC.

The rearrangement joins TRBV21-1 to TRBJ1-1; the table assigns TRBD1, which was not confirmed against the DNA. TRBV21-1 is deemed a pseudogene. This CDR3 is 12 amino acids long. The CDR3 sequence: CASSRGGTEAFF. The CDR3 nucleotides are TGTGCCAGCAGCCGGGGGGGCACTGAAGCTTTCTTT.

This clonotype was seen a few times. The chain combines TRBV11-3 with TRBJ2-1, with TRBD2 identical over 13 bases. The CDR3 loop spans 18 amino acids. Germline V CDR1 and CDR2: SGHNT, YENEEA. V lost 0 bases to trimming and J lost 5 bases; unmatched junction nucleotides: 7. The CDR3 loop reads CASSLDRGLAGYNNEQFF. The CDR3 DNA is TGTGCCAGCAGCTTAGATCGGGGACTAGCGGGGTATAACAATGAGCAGTTCTTC.

This clonotype is medium-sized by share. CDR3 in DNA: TGCAGTGCTAGATTGGCGGGACAGGGGGGAAACACTGAAGCTTTCTTT. It encodes CSARLAGQGGNTEAFF. The J gene is TRBJ1-1, the V gene TRBV20-1; 11 nucleotides agree with TRBD1. The junction had 7 bases not matched to a gene; V was cut back by 2 bases and J by 2 bases. CDR1 DFQATT and CDR2 SNEGSKA come from the germline V gene (reference sequence). The CDR3 loop spans 16 amino acids.

This clonotype was observed a handful of times. The V gene is TRBV7-8, the J gene TRBJ1-3; D gene ambiguous. This CDR3 has 16 residues. CDR1 SGHVS and CDR2 FQNEAQ come from the germline V gene. The V end lost 1 base, the J end lost 4 bases, and 14 bases lay between the germline ends. The CDR3 region has the DNA TGTGCCAGCAGCTTAGTCGAGGGTAGAGGGGGAAACACCATATATTTT. This gives the protein CASSLVEGRGGNTIYF.

The chain is built from TRBV29-1 and TRBJ1-5, with 11 bases aligning to TRBD1. Germline V lookup: CDR1 SQVTM, CDR2 ANQGSEA. After removal of 7 bases from V and 5 bases from J, the junction contained 4 bases not matched to a gene. The CDR3 loop spans 13 amino acids. CDR3 residues: CSARDRGDQPQHF. The CDR3, as DNA: TGCAGCGCTCGGGACAGGGGGGATCAGCCCCAGCATTTT.

This clonotype was seen a handful of times. The J gene is TRBJ1-2, the V gene TRBV29-1; 10 bases align to TRBD1. Unmatched junction bases numbered 7, after V lost 2 bases and J lost 1 base. The V gene's germline CDR1 is SQVTM and CDR2 ANQGSEA. The CDR3 spans 16 residues. The CDR3 nucleotides read TGCAGCGTTGAACCTTGGACAGGGGGAGTTAACTATGGCTACACCTTC. It is translated as CSVEPWTGGVNYGYTF.

This clonotype was found a few times. The chain combines TRBV24-1 with TRBJ2-1; D gene ambiguous. V was pared by 3 bases and J by 0 bases, with 11 bases between. This CDR3 has 16 residues. Per germline, CDR1 KGHDR and CDR2 SFDVKD. The CDR3 nucleotides read TGTGCCACCAGTGATGGAACGCTTGGCTCCTACAATGAGCAGTTCTTC. This codes for CATSDGTLGSYNEQFF.

This clonotype has only a few counts. For the CDR3, the DNA is TGTGCCAGCAGCCCTACAGGTAGCCTGCAGTATTTT. Translating gives CASSPTGSLQYF. The V and J genes are TRBV7-8 and TRBJ2-3; TRBD1 is a possible D gene (5 bases). V gave up 5 bases and J gave up 11 bases, with 14 bases separating them. Germline lookup yields CDR1 SGHVS and CDR2 FQNEAQ. CDR3 length: 12 amino acids. Full variable domain (remainder filled in from reference TRBV7-8 and TRBJ2-3): GAGVSQSPRYKVAKRGQDVALRCDPISGHVSLFWYQQALGQGPEFLTYFQNEAQLDKSGLPSDRFFAERPEGSVSTLKIQRTQQEDSAVYLCASSPTGSLQYFGPGTRLTVL.

The chain is built from TRBV4-1 and TRBJ1-5; 7 bases are shared with TRBD1. V lost 1 base to trimming and J lost 1 base; unmatched junction nucleotides: 4. This CDR3 is 16 amino acids long. Germline V CDR1 and CDR2: MGHRA, YSYEKL. The CDR3, as DNA: TGCGCCAGCAGCCAAGTAGGGGGCGGGAGCAATCAGCCCCAGCATTTT. It is translated as CASSQVGGGSNQPQHF.

The V and J genes are TRBV10-3 and TRBJ1-6; D remains unclear. The CDR3 contains 13 residues. V was shortened by 3 bases and J by 6 bases, with 6 bases between the two germline ends. Germline assignment: CDR1 ENHRY and CDR2 SYGVKD. The CDR3 DNA reads TGTGCCATCAGTGACAGGAGTAATTCACCCCTCCACTTT. Protein sequence: CAISDRSNSPLHF.

This clonotype occurred a few times. The V call is TRBV30, the J call TRBJ2-5; TRBD1 matches 9 bases. CDR1 GTSNPN and CDR2 SVGIG come from the germline V gene (reference sequence). The CDR3 is 14 amino acids. Trimming removed 0 bases from V and 4 bases from J; junction bases left unmatched: 3. The CDR3: CAWSVLDRGETQYF. CDR3 DNA: TGTGCCTGGAGTGTACTGGACAGGGGAGAGACCCAGTACTTC.